Below are 12 T cell receptor beta chains sequenced from a single sample in a study of T cells after yellow fever vaccination. TCRdb re-analysed the 5' RACE reads in MiXCR, keeping a single row per CDR3 protein. The table has nearly 300,000 distinct CDR3 sequences, about 10% seen once; the top ten hold 3% to 3.5%. The specimen was CD4+ T cells sorted from PBMCs, collected 5 days after the yellow fever booster vaccination. The source of these receptors is a man younger than 35 who received the YFV17D yellow fever vaccine.

This clonotype appeared once. The J gene is TRBJ1-5, the V gene TRBV6-7, with 7 bases identical to TRBD1. Being an ORF, TRBV6-7 has a function that is uncertain. J lost 1 base, V lost 6 bases, and 15 bases had no gene match. The CDR3 spans 18 residues. CDR3: CASRWDSRNRLSNQPQHF. DNA for the CDR3: TGTGCCAGCAGGTGGGACAGCAGAAACCGCTTAAGCAATCAGCCCCAGCATTTT.

This clonotype was counted many times. The chain couples TRBV5-1 to TRBJ1-1, with 7 bases identical to TRBD1. The trim removed 4 bases at V and 1 base at J, leaving 4 bases unmatched. The CDR3 is made up of 14 amino acids. CDR1 is SGHRS, CDR2 YFSETQ, per germline. Here the CDR3 reads CASSRDSQNTEAFF. CDR3 in DNA: TGCGCCAGCAGCCGGGACAGCCAGAACACTGAAGCTTTCTTT.

As for this clonotype: This may be a read error, as it is one base from a much larger clone. The chain joins TRBV5-6 to TRBJ2-5; D not certain. Trimming removed 4 bases from V and 1 base from J, with 8 bases in between. CDR1 is SGHDT, CDR2 YYEEEE, per germline. This CDR3 region has 13 residues. The DNA of the CDR3 is TGTGCCAGCAGCATGACCATCCAAGAGACCCAGTACTTC. Translated: CASSMTIQETQYF.

This clonotype was detected a few times. V is TRBV4-1 and J is TRBJ2-3; TRBD2 matches at 11 bases. CDR1 is MGHRA and CDR2 is YSYEKL in the germline V gene. After removal of 4 bases from V and 5 bases from J, the junction contained 5 bases not matched to a gene. The CDR3 is 15 amino acids. The CDR3 nucleotides are TGCGCCAGCAGCCTGACTAGCGGGGATCTAGATACGCAGTATTTT. Protein sequence: CASSLTSGDLDTQYF.

The V call is TRBV7-2, the J call TRBJ1-2; D remains unclear. The CDR3 extends over 14 amino acids. Germline CDR1 and CDR2: SGHTA and FQGNSA. V lost 7 bases, J lost 8 bases, and 20 bases lay in between. CDR3 sequence: CASTFAVVAQGYTF. The CDR3 DNA reads as TGTGCCAGCACCTTCGCAGTTGTGGCTCAAGGCTACACCTTC. Variable domain in full (rest from reference TRBV7-2 and TRBJ1-2): GAGVSQSPSNKVTEKGKDVELRCDPISGHTALYWYRQSLGQGLEFLIYFQGNSAPDKSGLPSDRFSAERTGGSVSTLTIQRTQQEDSAVYLCASTFAVVAQGYTFGSGTRLTVV.

DNA of the CDR3: TGTGCCAGCAGCGCCCATAGGGGGTCAACCGTTGATACGCAGTATTTT. This translates into CASSAHRGSTVDTQYF. This rearrangement joins TRBV7-3 to TRBJ2-3; a possible D gene is TRBD1 (6 bases). The germline gives CDR1 SGHTA, CDR2 FQGTGA. V lost 5 bases to trimming and J lost 6 bases, with 21 bases between them. The CDR3 length is 16 residues.

V and J are TRBV6-5 and TRBJ1-2; 8 bases agree with TRBD1. The CDR3 length is 15 residues. The V and J ends lost 5 bases and 8 bases, in that order; junction bases with no gene match: 13. CDR1 is MNHEY, CDR2 SVGAGI, per germline. CDR3 loop: CASSHGQGGGVGYTF. Written as DNA, the CDR3 is TGTGCCAGCAGTCACGGACAGGGAGGAGGTGTGGGCTACACCTTC.

This clonotype counts as medium-sized. The CDR3 region has the DNA TGTGCCAGCAGCGGGCTCTCCAAAAACATTCAGTACTTC. Translated, it gives CASSGLSKNIQYF. The rearrangement uses TRBV11-1 and TRBJ2-4; D gene ambiguous. The germline gives CDR1 SGHAT, CDR2 FQDESV (reference sequence). V lost 5 bases and J lost 2, with 7 bases in between. The CDR3 loop spans 13 amino acids.

This clonotype came up many times. This chain uses TRBV3-1 with TRBJ2-2; D not resolved. CDR3 size: 15 residues. Trimming took off 4 bases at V and 0 bases at J, with 9 bases between the two ends. Germline values: CDR1 LGHDT, CDR2 YNNKEL (reference sequence). The CDR3: CASSRGEANTGELFF. DNA for the CDR3: TGTGCCAGCAGCCGGGGTGAGGCGAACACCGGGGAGCTGTTTTTT.

The V call is TRBV15, the J call TRBJ2-4; the D gene is possibly TRBD1 (6 bases). The CDR3 spans 15 residues. The germline gives CDR1 LNHNV, CDR2 YYDKDF (reference sequence). V lost 4 bases and J lost 0, with 10 bases in between. In DNA form, the CDR3 reads TGTGCCACCAGCACCCCGACAGGAGCCAAAAACATTCAGTACTTC. It translates to CATSTPTGAKNIQYF.

This clonotype was observed a handful of times. This chain uses TRBV10-3 with TRBJ1-1; D perhaps matches TRBD1 (5 bases). Germline V gene lookup returns CDR1 ENHRY and CDR2 SYGVKD. This CDR3 spans 14 amino acids. V lost 4 bases and J 11 bases, leaving 20 bases between the germline ends. CDR3 DNA sequence: TGTGCCATCAGTGTAAGAATCAGGGAATCGGAGGCTTTCTTT. Protein sequence: CAISVRIRESEAFF.

The V and J genes are TRBV7-2 and TRBJ1-5; possibly TRBD1 for D (5 bases). The CDR3 spans 15 residues. Trimming stripped 1 base from V and 3 bases from J, with 10 bases between. Germline values: CDR1 SGHTA, CDR2 FQGNSA. The CDR3: CASSLVAGNNQPQHF. DNA for the CDR3: TGTGCCAGCAGCTTAGTCGCAGGGAACAATCAGCCCCAGCATTTT.